This T cell receptor beta chain was obtained from a study of T cell clonotyping in hematopoietic cell transplantation. Looked up from germline, CDR1 is SNHLY and CDR2 is FYNNEI. V was cut by 7 bases and J by 4 bases, with 19 bases left in between. This CDR3 has 15 residues. The data were produced by immunoSEQ multiplex PCR, yet TCRdb's version contains in-frame clones alone and is incomplete. Here the sample spans under 30,000 clones, more than 85% being singletons. Material: PBMCs, obtained 100 days after allogeneic stem cell transplant. This chain uses TRBV2 with TRBJ2-5, with a tentative D call TRBD2 (6 bases). The source is a female patient aged 45 to 65 who had an allogeneic stem cell transplant from a related donor, so the T cells may come from the graft donor. Some clones in this sample may be carry-over from other donors' samples. The CDR3 here is CASTPNSGGTETQYF. CDR3 bases: TGTGCCAGCACCCCGAATAGCGGAGGGACAGAGACCCAGTACTTC.